This record covers a single T cell receptor beta chain. Antigen: not known. Trimming removed 2 bases from V and 7 bases from J; junction bases left unmatched: 11. In germline, CDR1 is SGHRS, CDR2 YFSETQ. The CDR3 has 15 amino acids. From the RT-PCR reads, TCRdb called clonotypes with MiXCR, one entry per CDR3 protein. Here the sample spans about 780,000 distinct CDR3 sequences, about a fifth being singletons. This sample is part of a study of response to subunit inactivated influenza vaccine. Notes on the study in general: Few additional T cells are recruited per seasonal influenza vaccination, authors suggested.

This TCR came from a man between 45 and 60 years old who received an inactivated influenza vaccine. The chain links TRBV5-1 to TRBJ1-2, with 7 nucleotides matching TRBD1. The sample consisted of PBMCs from blood, taken more than 4 days after vaccination. This chain's CDR3 is CASSLAPTGLSGYTF. The CDR3 DNA reads as TGCGCCAGCAGCTTAGCCCCGACAGGGCTGTCTGGCTACACCTTC.